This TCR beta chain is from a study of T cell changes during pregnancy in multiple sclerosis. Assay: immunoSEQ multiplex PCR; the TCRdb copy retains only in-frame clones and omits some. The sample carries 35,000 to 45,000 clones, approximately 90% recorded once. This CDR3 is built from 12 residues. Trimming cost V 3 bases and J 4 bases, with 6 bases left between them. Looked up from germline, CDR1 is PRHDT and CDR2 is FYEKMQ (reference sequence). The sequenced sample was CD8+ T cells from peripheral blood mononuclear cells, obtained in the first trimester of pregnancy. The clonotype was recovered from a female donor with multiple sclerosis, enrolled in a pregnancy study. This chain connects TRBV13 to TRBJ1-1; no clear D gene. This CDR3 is CASSFAGTEAFF. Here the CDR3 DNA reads TGTGCCAGCAGCTTTGCAGGCACTGAAGCTTTCTTT. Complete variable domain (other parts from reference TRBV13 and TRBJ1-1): AAGVIQSPRHLIKEKRETATLKCYPIPRHDTVYWYQQGPGQDPQFLISFYEKMQSDKGSIPDRFSAQQFSDYHSELNMSSLELGDSALYFCASSFAGTEAFFGQGTRLTVV.